This T cell receptor (beta chain) was captured in a study of cytomegalovirus exposure and HLA in healthy donors. 60 Vbeta and 13 Jbeta primers were used in PCR. Clones were read by immunoSEQ multiplex PCR, and TCRdb kept only the in-frame ones, dropping some. This table holds approximately 150,000 clones, roughly 70% found once. The CDR3 loop spans 15 amino acids. The V end lost 5 bases, the J end lost 0 bases, and 11 bases lay between the germline ends. Germline V CDR1 and CDR2: SGHVS, FNYEAQ. The sequence was obtained from a male donor in good health and CMV-seronegative. The sample comprised PBMCs. The chain joins TRBV7-6 to TRBJ2-1; no definite D call. CDR3 bases: TGTGCCAGCAGCGAGACACAGATCTCCTACAATGAGCAGTTCTTC. Translation: CASSETQISYNEQFF.